This is a list of T cell receptor beta chains from one sample in a study of response to subunit inactivated influenza vaccine. TCRdb reprocessed the RT-PCR reads with MiXCR, giving one entry per CDR3 protein. The top ten clones hold around 7% of a sample with hundreds of thousands of distinct CDR3 sequences, about 14% of them seen once. Sequencing was performed on PBMCs from blood, taken 14 to 15 days before vaccination. The receptors originated from a man between 45 and 60 years old who received an inactivated influenza vaccine. The CDR3 runs from the conserved cysteine through the conserved F or W. Size tells how often a clone was seen (once, few, many) or the class of an expanded clone, and some rows leave it out.

v_gene	abundance	j_gene	CDR3aa
TRBV5-1	few	TRBJ2-1	CASSENRGGGNEQFF
TRBV12-3/TRBV12-4	NA	TRBJ1-4	CASSLSSQEKLFF
TRBV7-3	NA	TRBJ2-2	CASSTAGQANTWELFF
TRBV4-2	NA	TRBJ2-3	CASSQEGAATSTDTQYF
TRBV7-2	few	TRBJ2-7	CASSSRQGPDYEQYF
TRBV4-1	few	TRBJ2-3	CASSQGAFGQGGDTQYF
TRBV27	NA	TRBJ2-7	CASSLVAGTPYEQYF
TRBV4-2	few	TRBJ2-2	CASSPWTGINTGELFF
TRBV6-2/TRBV6-3	many	TRBJ2-1	CASSYRSYNEQFF
TRBV6-5	few	TRBJ1-4	CASSSGTGPFEKLFF
TRBV11-2	NA	TRBJ1-6	CASSFHRDRGSPLHF
TRBV7-8	many	TRBJ2-1	CASSLGYLAQGSYNEQFF
TRBV24-1	few	TRBJ2-3	CATSDPRGPDTDTQYF
TRBV12-3/TRBV12-4	NA	TRBJ2-5	CASSLSVKETQYF
TRBV7-9	NA	TRBJ1-1	CASSYIQNSEAFF
TRBV6-2/TRBV6-3	NA	TRBJ1-5	CASSYYLSLPQHF
TRBV7-9	few	TRBJ1-1	CASSPQVGLNTEAFF
TRBV14	few	TRBJ2-2	CASSQVGNTGELFF
TRBV11-1	few	TRBJ2-3	CASSLPAGTSRSPDTQYF
TRBV5-1	NA	TRBJ1-3	CASSLRWEGGNTIYF
TRBV28	NA	TRBJ2-1	CASSSFPRVRGRVSYNEQFF
TRBV9	many	TRBJ2-1	CASSQGLAGYNEQFF
TRBV6-4	NA	TRBJ2-3	CASSDSFGAFDTQYF
TRBV20-1	few	TRBJ1-1	CSANPGVGAFF
TRBV5-1	few	TRBJ2-5	CASSVGQGYQETQYF
TRBV20-1	few	TRBJ2-7	CSARDEGTGVEQYF
TRBV5-1	few	TRBJ1-1	CASSLGHTVNTEAFF
TRBV27	NA	TRBJ2-7	CASKTGGGISYEQYF
TRBV24-1	many	TRBJ2-3	CATSDSGFTDTQYF
TRBV6-2/TRBV6-3	many	TRBJ2-1	CASSFGLAGVDEQFF
TRBV2	NA	TRBJ2-5	CASRGGTGGQETQYF
TRBV7-9	many	TRBJ1-4	CASRDGDNEKLFF
TRBV10-1	few	TRBJ2-5	CASSPGLAGDQETQYF
TRBV4-3	few	TRBJ1-1	CASSQGPIRTEAFF
TRBV5-6	NA	TRBJ2-5	CASSQRQAYQETQYF
TRBV9	NA	TRBJ1-3	CASSVGSSSGNTIYF
TRBV11-2	NA	TRBJ2-3	CASSWTRDSGTDTQYF
TRBV12-3/TRBV12-4	few	TRBJ2-3	CASSLDLAGSTDTQYF
TRBV29-1	few	TRBJ2-1	CSVALTRGVVRGNEQFF